This T cell receptor (beta chain) emerged from a study of blood T cell repertoires in COVID-19. Background on the study: Acute and convalescent COVID-19 specimens originated in the United States, Italy and Spain. Sources were T cells, B-cell-depleted T cells, or PBMCs; the material itself was cDNA or gDNA.

Original analysis: The assay estimated nucleated cells by amplifying reference gene primers. Sequenced by immunoSEQ multiplex PCR; TCRdb stores in-frame clones only, minus some. For V, J and clone size, that table is used; D and trimming come from the DNA. This table holds about 250,000 clones, around 90% found once. Trimming removed 4 bases at V and 1 base at J, with 19 bases between. Germline values: CDR1 SGHDN, CDR2 FVKESK. CDR3 length equals 17 residues. This chain joins TRBV14 and TRBJ1-2; D may be TRBD1 (6 bases). Material for sequencing was peripheral blood. This clonotype was sampled from a man younger than 35 with active or convalescent COVID-19. This chain's CDR3 is CASSPPLGQGLNYGYTF. The CDR3 DNA reads TGTGCCAGCAGCCCACCCCTCGGGCAGGGGCTTAACTATGGCTACACCTTC. The whole variable domain, filled in from reference TRBV14 and TRBJ1-2, reads EAGVTQFPSHSVIEKGQTVTLRCDPISGHDNLYWYRRVMGKEIKFLLHFVKESKQDESGMPNNRFLAERTGGTYSTLKVQPAELEDSGVYFCASSPPLGQGLNYGYTFGSGTRLTVV.